The following is a TCR beta chain sequence with its context. These data originate in a study of blood T cell repertoires in COVID-19. Generated by immunoSEQ multiplex PCR, the TCRdb table keeps only in-frame clones and is missing some. The sample lists over 70,000 clones, 80% seen once, with 15% to 20% in the top ten. The CDR3 contains 14 residues. CDR1 is LGHDT, CDR2 YNNKEL, per germline (reference sequence). With 1 base removed from V and 6 bases from J, the gap between germline ends came to 10 bases. The sequencing sample was made of peripheral blood. The chain recombines TRBV3-1 (or the pseudogene TRBV3-2) with TRBJ1-5, with D tentatively TRBD1 (5 bases). The receptor's source is a man between 65 and 85 years old who had recovered from COVID-19. In nucleotides, the CDR3 is TGTGCCAGCAGCCAAGCAGGGATCGGTCAGCCCCAGCATTTT. It yields the protein CASSQAGIGQPQHF.